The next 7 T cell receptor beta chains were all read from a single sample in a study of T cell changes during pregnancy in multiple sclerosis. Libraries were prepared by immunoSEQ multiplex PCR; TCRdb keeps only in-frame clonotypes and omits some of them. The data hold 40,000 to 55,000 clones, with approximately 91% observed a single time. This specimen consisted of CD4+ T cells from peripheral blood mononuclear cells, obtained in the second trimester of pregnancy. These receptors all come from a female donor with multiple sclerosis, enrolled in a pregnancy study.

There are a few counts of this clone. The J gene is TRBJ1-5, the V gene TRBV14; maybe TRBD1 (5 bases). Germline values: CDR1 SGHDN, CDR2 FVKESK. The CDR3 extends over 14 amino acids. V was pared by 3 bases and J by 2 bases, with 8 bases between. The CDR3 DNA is TGTGCCAGCAGCCAGGGGCACCGCAATCAGCCCCAGCATTTT. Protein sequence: CASSQGHRNQPQHF.

The CDR3, as DNA: TGTGCCAGCAGCCTCGGGGGGGGGAGGACAGATACGCAGTATTTT. Protein product: CASSLGGGRTDTQYF. The V call is TRBV11-1, the J call TRBJ2-3; 8 nucleotides agree with TRBD2. The J segment lost 3 bases and the V segment lost 5 bases, leaving 7 bases of the junction unmatched. CDR3 length equals 15 residues. Per germline, CDR1 SGHAT and CDR2 FQDESV (reference sequence). The whole variable domain, filled in from reference TRBV11-1 and TRBJ2-3, reads EAEVAQSPRYKITEKSQAVAFWCDPISGHATLYWYRQILGQGPELLVQFQDESVVDDSQLPKDRFSAERLKGVDSTLKIQPAELGDSAMYLCASSLGGGRTDTQYFGPGTRLTVL.

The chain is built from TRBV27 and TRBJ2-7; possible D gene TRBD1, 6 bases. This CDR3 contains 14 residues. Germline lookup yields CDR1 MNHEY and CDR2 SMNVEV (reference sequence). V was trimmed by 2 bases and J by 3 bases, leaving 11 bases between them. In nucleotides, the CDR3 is TGTGCCAGCAGTTTAAGGGGGAGAAACTACGAGCAGTACTTC. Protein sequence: CASSLRGRNYEQYF.

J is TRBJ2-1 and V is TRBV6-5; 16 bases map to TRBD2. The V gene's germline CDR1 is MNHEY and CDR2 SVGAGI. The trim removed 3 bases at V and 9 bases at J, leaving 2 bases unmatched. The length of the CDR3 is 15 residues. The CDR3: CASSYGTSGGGEQFF. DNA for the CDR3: TGTGCCAGCAGTTATGGGACTAGCGGGGGGGGTGAGCAGTTCTTC.

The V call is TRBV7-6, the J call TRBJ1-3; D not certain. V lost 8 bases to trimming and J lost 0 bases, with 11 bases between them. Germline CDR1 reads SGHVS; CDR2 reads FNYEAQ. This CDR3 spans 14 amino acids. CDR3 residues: CASLPVYSGNTIYF. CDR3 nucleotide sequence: TGTGCCAGCTTACCAGTATACTCTGGAAACACCATATATTTT.

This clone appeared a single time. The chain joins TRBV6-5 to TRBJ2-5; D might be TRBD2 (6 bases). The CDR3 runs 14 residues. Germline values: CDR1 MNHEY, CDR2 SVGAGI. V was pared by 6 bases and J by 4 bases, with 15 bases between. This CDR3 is CASRKSGTGETQYF. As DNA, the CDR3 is TGTGCCAGCAGGAAATCCGGGACTGGAGAGACCCAGTACTTC.

CDR3 loop: CASSFPGNTEAFF. CDR3 nucleotides: TGTGCCAGCAGTTTCCCGGGGAACACTGAAGCTTTCTTT. The chain is built from TRBV27 and TRBJ1-1; D not resolved. CDR3 length: 13 residues. In germline, CDR1 is MNHEY, CDR2 SMNVEV (reference sequence). V was trimmed by 3 bases and J by 1 base, leaving 6 bases between them.